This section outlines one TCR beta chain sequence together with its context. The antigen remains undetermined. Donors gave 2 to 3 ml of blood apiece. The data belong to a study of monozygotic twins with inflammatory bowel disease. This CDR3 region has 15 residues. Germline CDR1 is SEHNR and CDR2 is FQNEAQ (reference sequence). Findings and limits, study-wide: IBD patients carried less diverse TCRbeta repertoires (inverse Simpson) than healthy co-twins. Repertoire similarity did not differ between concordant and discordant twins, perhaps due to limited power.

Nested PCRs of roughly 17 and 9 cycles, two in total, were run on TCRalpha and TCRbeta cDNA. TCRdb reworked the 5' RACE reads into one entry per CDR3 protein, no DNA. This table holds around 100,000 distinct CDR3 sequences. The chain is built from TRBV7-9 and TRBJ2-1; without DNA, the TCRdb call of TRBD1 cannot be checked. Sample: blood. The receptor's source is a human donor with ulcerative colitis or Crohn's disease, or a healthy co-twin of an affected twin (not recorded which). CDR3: CASSLPKDRFNEQFF.